Sequencing of this TCR beta chain was carried out in a study of CD8+ T cells in alopecia areata. The overall study: Skin from roughly 6-12-month-old C3H/HeJ graft donors with spontaneous alopecia went to approximately 7-10-week-old female C3H/HeJ mice.

This CDR3 comprises 13 residues. The germline V gene has CDR1 MNHDT and CDR2 YYDKIL. Study observations and caveats: It was less clear whether patients shared TCRs than it was in mice, possibly because of HLA. There were also resident alphabeta T cells of normal skin sequenced in scalp samples.

RNA was extracted and reverse transcribed into cDNA as the sequencing template. Assay used: immunoSEQ multiplex PCR; TCRdb lists only in-frame clones, some missing. Found here are around 100,000 clones, no singletons; the ten largest cover less than 20%. This clone was counted between two and nine times. Its antigen remains unidentified. Any gene name here is a mouse gene name. The observed sequence ends 4 residues before the CDR3 terminus, with the missing tail filled in from the germline J gene. This TCR derives from a C3H/HeJ mouse with alopecia areata. MHC haplotype of the mouse line: H2-k. Sequencing used lesional skin. The chain has TRBV17 and TRBJ2-7; D is possibly TRBD1 (6 bases). CDR3 amino acids: CASSGPGQYEQYF. The sequenced part of the CDR3 DNA is TGTGCTAGCAGTGGCCCAGGACAGTAT.